Described below is a single TCR beta chain sequence and its context. Its antigen remains unknown. Peptide-pool stimulation followed by sequencing identified expanded antigen-specific CD4+ clonotypes in the ViraFEST assay. It was after nine to eleven days of culture that CD4+ T cells were isolated. Testing of the vaccine recipients showed negative nucleocapsid antibodies and no prior SARS-CoV-2 infection. At days 3 and 7, half of the medium was exchanged for IL-2 medium. This specimen comes from a study of vaccination effects on CD4 cells after COVID-19. Germline CDR1 MNHEY, CDR2 SVGAGI. The CDR3 has 15 residues. V was shortened by 0 bases and J by 6 bases, with 14 bases between the two germline ends. Findings of the study overall: Few convalescent patients, and no early post-infection timepoints, were available to the study. Vaccine-induced clones in healthy vaccinees cross-reacted with common cold coronaviruses in only 1 of 255 cases. Late post-vaccination samples showed marked contraction of infection- and vaccine-induced clones.

Method: immunoSEQ multiplex PCR; TCRdb's copy keeps in-frame clones and lacks some. Among tens of thousands of clones listed, 55% to 75% were seen once. Here the sequenced sample was CD4+ T cells from PBMCs cultured with SARS-CoV-2 spike peptides, taken before COVID-19 vaccination. This TCR was sampled from a human donor who received a COVID-19 vaccine. The rearrangement links TRBV6-5 to TRBJ1-2; D possibly corresponds to TRBD1 (5 bases). This CDR3 reads CASSYSSRAGDGYTF. CDR3 coding DNA: TGTGCCAGCAGTTACTCAAGCAGGGCGGGCGATGGCTACACCTTC.